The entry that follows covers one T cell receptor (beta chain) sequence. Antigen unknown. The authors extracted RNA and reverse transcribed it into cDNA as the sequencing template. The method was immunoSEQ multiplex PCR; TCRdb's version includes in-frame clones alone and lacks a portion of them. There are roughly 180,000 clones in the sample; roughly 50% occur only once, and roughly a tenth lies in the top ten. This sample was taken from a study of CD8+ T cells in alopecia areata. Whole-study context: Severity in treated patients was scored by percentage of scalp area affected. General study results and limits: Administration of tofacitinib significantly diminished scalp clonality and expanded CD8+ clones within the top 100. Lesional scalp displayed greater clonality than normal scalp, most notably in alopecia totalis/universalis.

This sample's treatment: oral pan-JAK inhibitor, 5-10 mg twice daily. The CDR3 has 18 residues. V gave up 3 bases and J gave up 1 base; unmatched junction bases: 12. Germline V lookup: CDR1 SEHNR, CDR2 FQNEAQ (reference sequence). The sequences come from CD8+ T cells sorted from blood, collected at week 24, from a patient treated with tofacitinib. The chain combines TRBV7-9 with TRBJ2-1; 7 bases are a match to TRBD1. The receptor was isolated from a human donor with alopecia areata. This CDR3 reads CASSFQNRDRDSYNEQFF. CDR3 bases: TGTGCCAGCAGCTTCCAGAACCGGGACAGAGATTCCTACAATGAGCAGTTCTTC.